Described below is a single T cell receptor beta chain sequence and its context. Antigen unknown. Each CDR3 protein is one row after TCRdb ran MiXCR on the 5' RACE reads. The data show under 450,000 distinct CDR3 sequences, with under 25% seen just once and less than 15% held by the top ten. Trimming cost V 3 bases and J 7 bases, with 15 bases left between them. Germline V gene data show CDR1 as DFQATT and CDR2 as SNEGSKA (reference sequence). The CDR3 has 14 residues. The entry originates in a study of T-cell memory formation after mild COVID-19. Study outcomes and limitations: Later expanders leaned CD4+, whereas day 15 to 85 contracting clones were balanced CD4/CD8. What remained unconfirmed was the SARS-CoV-2 specificity of second-wave clones peaking on day 37. Cross-reactive memory seemingly joined, as some responding clones were found in pre-infection memory. Shrinking CD4+ clones resided mostly in CM and EM, and CD8+ ones in EMRA.

The sequence came from an adult woman who had mild COVID-19 (a few samples of this study predate the infection). Cell type and time point are not known. Sequenced sample: PBMCs or a T cell subset sorted from them (not recorded which). This chain uses TRBV20-1 with TRBJ2-2; the D gene is possibly TRBD1 (6 bases). The CDR3 nucleotides are TGCAGTGCTAGTTGGGGACAAGGGGGCGGGGAGCTGTTTTTT. Residues: CSASWGQGGGELFF.